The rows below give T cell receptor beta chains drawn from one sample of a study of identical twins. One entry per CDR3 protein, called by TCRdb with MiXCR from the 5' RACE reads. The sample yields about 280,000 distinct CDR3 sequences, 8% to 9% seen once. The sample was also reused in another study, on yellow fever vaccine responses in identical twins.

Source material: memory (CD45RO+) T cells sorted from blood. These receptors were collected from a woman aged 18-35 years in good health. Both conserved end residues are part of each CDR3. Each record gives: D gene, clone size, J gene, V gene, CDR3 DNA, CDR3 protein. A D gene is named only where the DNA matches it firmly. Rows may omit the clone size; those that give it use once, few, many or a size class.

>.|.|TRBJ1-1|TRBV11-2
TGTGCCAGCAGCCCAGGGAACTCTAACACTGAAGCTTTCTTT
CASSPGNSNTEAFF
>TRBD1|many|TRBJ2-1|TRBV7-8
TGTGCCAGCAGCTTATCAATCGGGACAGCCGAGTTCTTC
CASSLSIGTAEFF
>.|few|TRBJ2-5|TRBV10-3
TGTGCCATCAGTGAATCCCCAGAGACCCAGTACTTC
CAISESPETQYF
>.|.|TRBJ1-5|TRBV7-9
TGTGCCAGCGGCCCCGGACCCTATCAGCCCCAGCATTTT
CASGPGPYQPQHF
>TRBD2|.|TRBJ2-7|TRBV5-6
TGTGCCAGCAGCTCGACCGGACTAGCGGGCACACTATACGAGCAGTACTTC
CASSSTGLAGTLYEQYF
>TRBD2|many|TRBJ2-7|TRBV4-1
TGCGCCAGCAGCCAAGAGTCCGGACTAGCCGGCCCCAACTACGAGCAGTACTTC
CASSQESGLAGPNYEQYF
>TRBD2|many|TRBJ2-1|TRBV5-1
TGCGCCAGCAGCTTGTCACCACTAGCGGGAGGTTCCGGTTCCTACAATGAGCAGTTCTTC
CASSLSPLAGGSGSYNEQFF
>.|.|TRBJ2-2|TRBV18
TGTGCCAGCTCACCAAAGCGGGCGAACACCGGGGAGCTGTTTTTT
CASSPKRANTGELFF
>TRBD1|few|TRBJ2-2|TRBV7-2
TGTGCCAGCAGCGCGCGAAGGGACAGGGGGACCGGGGAGCTGTTTTTT
CASSARRDRGTGELFF
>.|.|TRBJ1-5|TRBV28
TGTGCCAGCAGTTTATCGGGGGTCGGAGGGGATTTGAGCAATCAGCCCCAGCATTTT
CASSLSGVGGDLSNQPQHF
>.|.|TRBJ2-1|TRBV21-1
TGTGCCAGCAGCAAAAAGAGGCGTGTTAGCGCCATTAATGAGCAGTTCTTC
CASSKKRRVSAINEQFF
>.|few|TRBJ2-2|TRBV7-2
TGTGCCAGCAGCTTTGGCAGATCCGGGGAGCTGTTTTTT
CASSFGRSGELFF
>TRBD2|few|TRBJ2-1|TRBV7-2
TGTGCCAGCACCGACGGGCGGGGGAGCTCCTACAATGAGCAGTTCTTC
CASTDGRGSSYNEQFF
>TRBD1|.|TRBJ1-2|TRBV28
TGTGCCAGCAGTTCCCTGGACAGGGCCCTAACCATATATGGCTACACCTTC
CASSSLDRALTIYGYTF
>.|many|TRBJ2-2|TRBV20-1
TGCAGTGCTAGGGATTCCGGGACCGGGGAGCTGTTTTTT
CSARDSGTGELFF
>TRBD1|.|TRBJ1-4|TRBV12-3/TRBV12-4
TGTGCCAGCAGTTTTCAGGGGGGCTCTAATGAAAAACTGTTTTTT
CASSFQGGSNEKLFF
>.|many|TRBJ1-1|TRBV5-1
TGCGCCAGCAGCCCGTACTTGGACGGGAACACTGAAGCTTTCTTT
CASSPYLDGNTEAFF
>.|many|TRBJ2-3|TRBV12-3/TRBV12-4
TGTGCCAGCAGTTTAGCTCTCGGGAGCCGCACAGATACGCAGTATTTT
CASSLALGSRTDTQYF
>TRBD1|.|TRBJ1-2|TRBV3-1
TGTGCCAGCAGCCAACCTCAAGGGACAGGGGGCGGGTATGGCTACACCTTC
CASSQPQGTGGGYGYTF
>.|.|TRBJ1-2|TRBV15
TGTGTCACCAGCACGGGCCCTGAGAGTGGCTACACCTTC
CVTSTGPESGYTF
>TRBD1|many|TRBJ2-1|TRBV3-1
TGTGCCAGCAGCCTAGGGACAGGGGAGATCAATGAGCAGTTCTTC
CASSLGTGEINEQFF
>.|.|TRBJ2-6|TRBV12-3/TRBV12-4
TGTGCCATCAGTTCTGCGACTGGACACCTCTCTGGGGCCAACGTCCTGACTTTC
CAISSATGHLSGANVLTF
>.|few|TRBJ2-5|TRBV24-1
TGTGCCACCAGTGATTTTGGAGGCAAAGAGACCCAGTACTTC
CATSDFGGKETQYF
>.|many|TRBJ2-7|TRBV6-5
TGTGCCAGCAGTTACTCTTCGCCCGGGGACAAGCTCTACGAGCAGTACTTC
CASSYSSPGDKLYEQYF
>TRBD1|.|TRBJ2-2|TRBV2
TGTGCCAGCAGACACAGGGGTCGGATAACGGGGGAGCTGTTTTTT
CASRHRGRITGELFF
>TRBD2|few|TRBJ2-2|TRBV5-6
TGTGCCAGCAGCGGTAAGCGGGGGAGCACCGGGGAGCTGTTTTTT
CASSGKRGSTGELFF
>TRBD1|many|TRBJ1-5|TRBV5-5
TGTGCCAGCAGCTACGGGACGACAGGGGGCAATCAGCCCCAGCATTTT
CASSYGTTGGNQPQHF
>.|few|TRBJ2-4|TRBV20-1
TGCAGTGCTAGAGATGGGTTTGAGGGGGTCAAAAACATTCAGTACTTC
CSARDGFEGVKNIQYF
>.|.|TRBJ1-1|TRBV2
TGTGCCAGCAGTGAATCCGCCAGTTTCACTGAAGCTTTCTTT
CASSESASFTEAFF
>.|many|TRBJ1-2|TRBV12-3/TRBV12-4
TGTGCCAGCAGTTTGGGGGAAACTTATGGCTACACCTTC
CASSLGETYGYTF
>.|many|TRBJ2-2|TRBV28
TGTGCCAGCAGTTTATGGCTGGTAACGAACACCGGGGAGCTGTTTTTT
CASSLWLVTNTGELFF
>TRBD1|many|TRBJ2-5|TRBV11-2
TGTGCCAGCAGCTTAGACAGGGGGTTGGTGGAGACCCAGTACTTC
CASSLDRGLVETQYF
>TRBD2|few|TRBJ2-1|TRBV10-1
TGCGCCAGCAGGGGTAGCGGGGGCGAGCAGTTCTTC
CASRGSGGEQFF
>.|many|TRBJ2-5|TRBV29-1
TGCAGCGTCCTAACGGGCAGAGTCCAAGAGACCCAGTACTTC
CSVLTGRVQETQYF
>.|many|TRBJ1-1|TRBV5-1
TGCGCCAGCAGCTTGGAGTCAGGGCCGAACACTGAAGCTTTCTTT
CASSLESGPNTEAFF
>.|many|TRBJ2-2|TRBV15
TGTGCCACCAGCATGATGATCGCCGGGGAGCTGTTTTTT
CATSMMIAGELFF
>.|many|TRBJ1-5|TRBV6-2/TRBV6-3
TGTGCCAGCAGTTACTCCCCGGAGGGCCAGCCCCAGCATTTT
CASSYSPEGQPQHF
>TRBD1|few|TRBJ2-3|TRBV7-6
TGTGCCAGCAGCTCCATCAGGGGGCAGGGTCCAGATACGCAGTATTTT
CASSSIRGQGPDTQYF
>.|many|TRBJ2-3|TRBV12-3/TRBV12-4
TGTGCCAGCAGCCTTGACAGTAGCACAGATACGCAGTATTTT
CASSLDSSTDTQYF
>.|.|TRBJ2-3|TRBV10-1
TGCGCCAGCAGTGATAGGGGAGTATCAGATACGCAGTATTTT
CASSDRGVSDTQYF
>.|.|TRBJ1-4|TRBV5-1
TGCGCCAGCAGCTTGACTCAAGGGTTTAATGAAAAACTGTTTTTT
CASSLTQGFNEKLFF
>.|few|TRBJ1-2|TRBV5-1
TGCGCCAGCAGCTTAGGGTCCTCGAGGCAGGACTATGGCTACACCTTC
CASSLGSSRQDYGYTF